The rows below give T cell receptor beta chains drawn from one sample of a study of T cells after yellow fever vaccination. TCRdb recomputed calls from the 5' RACE reads with MiXCR, one row per CDR3 protein. The sample yields under 700,000 distinct CDR3 sequences, around 16% seen once. The source material was PBMCs, sampled 5 days after the first yellow fever vaccination. The source is a man younger than 35 who received the YFV17D yellow fever vaccine. CDR3s include the opening cysteine and the closing phenylalanine or tryptophan. Each record gives: clone size, J gene, V gene, D gene, CDR3 protein, CDR3 DNA. D genes are given only for firm matches. Size tells how often a clone was seen (once, few, many) or the class of an expanded clone, and some rows leave it out.

clone_size: few; j_call: TRBJ2-5; v_call: TRBV27; d_call: TRBD2; cdr3_aa: CASRGRGTGETQYF; cdr3_nt: TGTGCCAGCCGGGGGAGGGGAACAGGAGAGACCCAGTACTTC
clone_size: many; j_call: TRBJ1-6; v_call: TRBV7-9; d_call: TRBD1; cdr3_aa: CASIQTGVRAPLHF; cdr3_nt: TGTGCCAGCATCCAAACAGGGGTACGGGCACCCCTCCACTTT
clone_size: -; j_call: TRBJ1-1; v_call: TRBV14; d_call: -; cdr3_aa: CASSQDRLTEAFF; cdr3_nt: TGTGCCAGCAGCCAAGATAGGCTCACTGAAGCTTTCTTT
clone_size: -; j_call: TRBJ1-4; v_call: TRBV24-1; d_call: -; cdr3_aa: CATSDSAGVEKLFF; cdr3_nt: TGTGCCACCAGTGATTCAGCAGGGGTGGAAAAACTGTTTTTT
clone_size: few; j_call: TRBJ2-5; v_call: TRBV3-1; d_call: -; cdr3_aa: CASSQLAGAWETQYF; cdr3_nt: TGTGCCAGCAGCCAACTTGCGGGGGCCTGGGAGACCCAGTACTTC
clone_size: -; j_call: TRBJ2-2; v_call: TRBV12-3/TRBV12-4; d_call: TRBD2; cdr3_aa: CASSRLAGGPPIPAGELFF; cdr3_nt: TGTGCCAGCAGCCGACTAGCGGGGGGCCCTCCTATTCCAGCCGGGGAGCTGTTTTTT
clone_size: few; j_call: TRBJ2-5; v_call: TRBV20-1; d_call: -; cdr3_aa: CSAGAGGGGETQYF; cdr3_nt: TGCAGTGCTGGGGCCGGCGGTGGGGGAGAGACCCAGTACTTC
clone_size: many; j_call: TRBJ1-5; v_call: TRBV10-3; d_call: -; cdr3_aa: CAISERDSNQPQHF; cdr3_nt: TGTGCCATCAGTGAAAGGGATAGCAATCAGCCCCAGCATTTT
clone_size: many; j_call: TRBJ2-1; v_call: TRBV24-1; d_call: -; cdr3_aa: CATSVAGNFEQFF; cdr3_nt: TGTGCCACCAGTGTGGCAGGGAATTTTGAGCAGTTCTTC
clone_size: -; j_call: TRBJ2-1; v_call: TRBV11-2; d_call: -; cdr3_aa: CASSPGFRSYNEQFF; cdr3_nt: TGTGCCAGCAGCCCAGGGTTTAGGTCCTACAATGAGCAGTTCTTC
clone_size: few; j_call: TRBJ1-2; v_call: TRBV5-1; d_call: -; cdr3_aa: CASSPQNPRGGYTF; cdr3_nt: TGCGCCAGCAGCCCGCAAAATCCGAGGGGTGGCTACACCTTC
clone_size: few; j_call: TRBJ2-5; v_call: TRBV11-2; d_call: -; cdr3_aa: CASSPSRVWKTQYF; cdr3_nt: TGTGCCAGCAGCCCTAGCAGGGTTTGGAAGACCCAGTACTTC
clone_size: once; j_call: TRBJ2-1; v_call: TRBV18; d_call: -; cdr3_aa: CASSPRDEQSF; cdr3_nt: TGTGCCAGCTCACCGAGGGATGAGCAGTCCTTC
clone_size: -; j_call: TRBJ2-6; v_call: TRBV5-1; d_call: -; cdr3_aa: CASSSGGGGSGANVLTF; cdr3_nt: TGCGCCAGCAGCTCGGGTGGAGGAGGGTCTGGGGCCAACGTCCTGACTTTC
clone_size: -; j_call: TRBJ2-1; v_call: TRBV4-3; d_call: TRBD2; cdr3_aa: CASSQGPAGGRNEQFF; cdr3_nt: TGCGCCAGCAGCCAAGGCCCAGCGGGGGGGCGCAATGAGCAGTTCTTC
clone_size: -; j_call: TRBJ1-3; v_call: TRBV6-1; d_call: -; cdr3_aa: CATSTGASGNTIYF; cdr3_nt: TGTGCCACCTCCACAGGCGCCTCTGGAAACACCATATATTTT
clone_size: few; j_call: TRBJ1-3; v_call: TRBV5-5; d_call: -; cdr3_aa: CASSLIRSMGNTIYF; cdr3_nt: TGTGCCAGCAGCTTGATTCGCTCCATGGGAAACACCATATATTTT
clone_size: few; j_call: TRBJ2-7; v_call: TRBV6-2/TRBV6-3; d_call: -; cdr3_aa: CASSYDGTLTYEQYF; cdr3_nt: TGTGCCAGCAGTTACGACGGGACCCTCACCTACGAGCAGTACTTC
clone_size: few; j_call: TRBJ1-2; v_call: TRBV5-1; d_call: -; cdr3_aa: CASSPLGVRGYTF; cdr3_nt: TGCGCCAGCAGCCCCTTGGGGGTTCGAGGCTACACCTTC
clone_size: -; j_call: TRBJ2-1; v_call: TRBV29-1; d_call: TRBD2; cdr3_aa: CSIEEETSGSSYNEQFF; cdr3_nt: TGCAGCATTGAAGAGGAGACTAGCGGGAGCTCCTACAATGAGCAGTTCTTC
clone_size: few; j_call: TRBJ2-6; v_call: TRBV5-1; d_call: -; cdr3_aa: CASSGVQGIISGANVLTF; cdr3_nt: TGCGCCAGCAGCGGCGTACAGGGAATCATCTCTGGGGCCAACGTCCTGACTTTC
clone_size: -; j_call: TRBJ2-7; v_call: TRBV7-3; d_call: -; cdr3_aa: CASSPQGWDAEQYF; cdr3_nt: TGTGCCAGCAGCCCACAGGGTTGGGACGCCGAGCAGTACTTC
clone_size: -; j_call: TRBJ1-5; v_call: TRBV12-5; d_call: -; cdr3_aa: CASGEHRGRTNQPQHF; cdr3_nt: TGTGCTAGTGGGGAACATCGGGGCAGAACCAATCAGCCCCAGCATTTT
clone_size: few; j_call: TRBJ1-1; v_call: TRBV5-4; d_call: -; cdr3_aa: CASSMPGQPNTEAFF; cdr3_nt: TGTGCCAGCAGCATGCCGGGACAACCGAACACTGAAGCTTTCTTT
clone_size: -; j_call: TRBJ1-4; v_call: TRBV20-1; d_call: -; cdr3_aa: CSARRRRSSNEKLFF; cdr3_nt: TGCAGTGCTAGAAGGAGGAGAAGTAGTAATGAAAAACTGTTTTTT
clone_size: -; j_call: TRBJ1-4; v_call: TRBV10-3; d_call: TRBD1; cdr3_aa: CAIRPGTAGEKLFF; cdr3_nt: TGTGCCATCAGACCCGGGACAGCTGGTGAAAAACTGTTTTTT
clone_size: few; j_call: TRBJ2-2; v_call: TRBV7-3; d_call: TRBD2; cdr3_aa: CASSLSGGVGTGELFF; cdr3_nt: TGTGCCAGCAGCCTTTCCGGGGGGGTCGGCACCGGGGAGCTGTTTTTT
clone_size: -; j_call: TRBJ1-5; v_call: TRBV11-2; d_call: -; cdr3_aa: CASSSRAGIDQPQHF; cdr3_nt: TGTGCCAGCAGCAGCCGGGCAGGGATCGATCAGCCCCAGCATTTT
clone_size: many; j_call: TRBJ2-7; v_call: TRBV29-1; d_call: -; cdr3_aa: CSVEDLQDGIYEQYF; cdr3_nt: TGCAGCGTTGAAGATCTTCAGGACGGCATCTACGAGCAGTACTTC